Below, one T cell receptor (beta chain) is given with its context. What it recognizes is unknown. Measured with immunoSEQ multiplex PCR; TCRdb has only the in-frame clones, and not every one. Here the sample spans 25,000 to 30,000 clones, 82% being singletons. This record comes from a study of graft-versus-host responses after intestinal transplantation. General observations from the study: GvH clone levels peaked in circulation, and this peak was associated with early post-transplant HvG declines.

The CDR3 covers 15 residues. Germline CDR1 is LNHDA and CDR2 is SQIVND (reference sequence). V shed 1 base and J shed 0 bases, with 10 bases lying between them. This sequence was found in a human donor who received an intestinal transplant. This material consisted of unstimulated CD4+ T cells sorted from spleen or lymph node cells, taken before intestinal transplant. The genes are TRBV19 and TRBJ2-7; the D gene could be TRBD1 or TRBD2 (5 bases each). The chain's CDR3 is CASSIVGTASYEQYF. CDR3 DNA sequence: TGTGCCAGTAGTATAGTGGGGACGGCCTCCTACGAGCAGTACTTC.